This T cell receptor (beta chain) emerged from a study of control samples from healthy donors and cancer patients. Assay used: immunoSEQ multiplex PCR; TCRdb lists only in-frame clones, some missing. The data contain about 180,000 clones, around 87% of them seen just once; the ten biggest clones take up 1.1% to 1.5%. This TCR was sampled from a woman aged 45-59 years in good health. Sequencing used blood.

CDR3 region: CASSFAPAKRQGSIYGYTF. DNA for the CDR3: TGTGCCAGCAGCTTTGCCCCGGCGAAGCGGCAGGGAAGTATCTATGGCTACACCTTC. This chain joins TRBV12-1 and TRBJ1-2. TRBV12-1 is marked as a pseudogene. The CDR3 consists of 19 residues.